These T cell receptor beta chains were read from a single sample in a study of CD8 T cells in Susac syndrome. Via MiXCR, TCRdb re-called the immunoSEQ multiplex PCR reads, giving one row per CDR3 protein. Among some 200,000 distinct CDR3 sequences listed, almost 96% were seen once. The sequenced sample was CD4+ T cells from PBMCs. The receptor set was obtained from a human donor with Susac syndrome. The conserved cysteine and the conserved F or W are not part of the CDR3 here. The order of the fields is CDR3 length, V gene, CDR3 protein.

cdr3_length: 12; v_call: TRBV7-2; cdr3_aa: ASSLGSGNTEAF
cdr3_length: 14; v_call: TRBV20-1; cdr3_aa: SARDFKGSGQETQY
cdr3_length: 14; v_call: TRBV7-2; cdr3_aa: ASTQAGEIAGYEQY
cdr3_length: 12; v_call: TRBV12-3/TRBV12-4; cdr3_aa: ASSTWALQETQY
cdr3_length: 14; v_call: TRBV12-3/TRBV12-4; cdr3_aa: ASSLSLAGGPYEQY
cdr3_length: 15; v_call: TRBV4-2; cdr3_aa: ASSPASIAGWTDTQY
cdr3_length: 13; v_call: TRBV7-2; cdr3_aa: ASSWREDFGSPLH
cdr3_length: 11; v_call: TRBV3-1; cdr3_aa: ASSLDPLNGYT
cdr3_length: 14; v_call: TRBV7-2; cdr3_aa: ASSYRGGTGMHEQY
cdr3_length: 13; v_call: TRBV7-3; cdr3_aa: ASSLTGGARNEQF
cdr3_length: 11; v_call: TRBV15; cdr3_aa: ATSNRDGYEQY
cdr3_length: 12; v_call: TRBV12-5; cdr3_aa: ASGSPRRVDTQY
cdr3_length: 11; v_call: TRBV20-1; cdr3_aa: SARDAQNYGYT
cdr3_length: 13; v_call: TRBV12-5; cdr3_aa: ASGLSRGNKNIQY
cdr3_length: 10; v_call: TRBV19; cdr3_aa: ASRSGITEAF
cdr3_length: 14; v_call: TRBV3-1; cdr3_aa: ASSHSEKDPYNEQF
cdr3_length: 12; v_call: TRBV9; cdr3_aa: ASSFQGDGNTIY
cdr3_length: 12; v_call: TRBV14; cdr3_aa: ASSQVRTGGTQY
cdr3_length: 13; v_call: TRBV3-1; cdr3_aa: ASSLRTSRPYEQY
cdr3_length: 9; v_call: TRBV28; cdr3_aa: ASRSAYGYT
cdr3_length: 13; v_call: TRBV4-1; cdr3_aa: ASSSSASANYGYT
cdr3_length: 12; v_call: TRBV19; cdr3_aa: ASSIQRGWYEQY
cdr3_length: 9; v_call: TRBV30; cdr3_aa: AWTSLEAQY
cdr3_length: 10; v_call: TRBV9; cdr3_aa: ASSEAGGEQF
cdr3_length: 16; v_call: TRBV7-3; cdr3_aa: ASSLNPATSAGSYEQY
cdr3_length: 11; v_call: TRBV6-5; cdr3_aa: ASSPDRNQPQH
cdr3_length: 12; v_call: TRBV11-2; cdr3_aa: ASSLGLGGYEQY
cdr3_length: 17; v_call: TRBV5-4; cdr3_aa: ASSSAPLAGGSYQETQY
cdr3_length: 13; v_call: TRBV4-2; cdr3_aa: ASSQVKQGGHGYT
cdr3_length: 13; v_call: TRBV5-4; cdr3_aa: ASSLIAGITDTQY
cdr3_length: 13; v_call: TRBV30; cdr3_aa: AWSLGSGANNEQF
cdr3_length: 11; v_call: TRBV11-2; cdr3_aa: ASSLHPGNIQY
cdr3_length: 11; v_call: TRBV7-3; cdr3_aa: ASSLAQNTEAF
cdr3_length: 13; v_call: TRBV5-1; cdr3_aa: ASSLTTGKFGGYT
cdr3_length: 12; v_call: TRBV5-4; cdr3_aa: ASSFPGANQPQH
cdr3_length: 12; v_call: TRBV27; cdr3_aa: ASSPGLLGAEAF
cdr3_length: 11; v_call: TRBV5-4; cdr3_aa: ASSLRGTDTQY
cdr3_length: 14; v_call: TRBV19; cdr3_aa: ASSIDLGHSYNEQF
cdr3_length: 14; v_call: TRBV15; cdr3_aa: ATSFLAGGGTDTQY
cdr3_length: 15; v_call: TRBV13; cdr3_aa: ASSFLTGGDRIYEQY
cdr3_length: 10; v_call: TRBV6-2/TRBV6-3; cdr3_aa: ASYRTGDGYT
cdr3_length: 13; v_call: TRBV2; cdr3_aa: ASIQEVIAYNEQF
cdr3_length: 14; v_call: TRBV6-1; cdr3_aa: ASAKGREPSSDTQY
cdr3_length: 11; v_call: TRBV2; cdr3_aa: ASGVGGLDEQF
cdr3_length: 14; v_call: TRBV3-1; cdr3_aa: ASSQDLSGVKETQY
cdr3_length: 12; v_call: TRBV7-2; cdr3_aa: ASSLGGLGNTIY
cdr3_length: 14; v_call: TRBV30; cdr3_aa: AWSLQPMPSTDTQY
cdr3_length: 14; v_call: TRBV27; cdr3_aa: ASSPRTGFSYNEQF
cdr3_length: 13; v_call: TRBV7-8; cdr3_aa: ASSYRTGMNTEAF
cdr3_length: 9; v_call: TRBV29-1; cdr3_aa: GTYSGNTIY
cdr3_length: 11; v_call: TRBV19; cdr3_aa: ASSSQGDTEAF
cdr3_length: 11; v_call: TRBV29-1; cdr3_aa: SVAGTGSYGYT
cdr3_length: 13; v_call: TRBV28; cdr3_aa: ATRRGSAGANVLT
cdr3_length: 14; v_call: TRBV5-1; cdr3_aa: ASRSAVGGPGSEAF